This TCR beta chain emerged from a study of chemoradiotherapy in HPV16-positive cancers (dated by TCRdb to between 2022 and 2023). About the investigation overall: Candidate HPV-specific T-cell clones and common TCR motifs were defined by functional T-cell assays performed on cells from a couple of HPV16-positive patients. The study asked whether T-cell immunity against the HPV oncoproteins E6 and E7 changes during chemoradiotherapy and whether it affects survival. TCR repertoires from roughly 87 patients with HPV-related cancers were then used to track the candidate HPV-specific TCRs and motifs. Summary of the overall study and its limitations: In HPV16-positive patients, expansion of HPV-responsive T cells during chemoradiotherapy was found to be associated with improved recurrence-free survival. The functional definition of HPV-specific T cells came from only a couple of HPV16-positive patients, and the survival association was reported for HPV16-positive patients. Expansion of candidate HPV-specific clones and E7-related TCR motifs was observed in the tumor microenvironment during treatment, whereas no such expansion was observed for non-HPV-specific T cells.

V gives up 5 bases and J gives up 1 base, and the segment between their germline ends measures 12 bases. The CDR3 spans 14 residues, from the cysteine through the phenylalanine. The DNA shown is the 42-base CDR3, in frame from base 1. For CDR1 and CDR2, the germline V gene (reference sequence) lists SGHNT and YYREEE. Libraries were prepared through the immunoSEQ multiplex PCR assay. Entries here come from immuneACCESS through TCRdb and include only in-frame sequences with V and J called. Some clones fail to appear in such tables; in the studies checked, an unresolved V gene covers under half of the shortfall, and the cause of the remainder is unknown. The sample data list about 5,500 clones, and nearly 80% of these were observed just once. The ten most abundant clones make up around 19% of the sample. Repertoires were sampled multiple times during chemoradiotherapy, which allowed clonal expansion in the tumor microenvironment to be followed.

Remarks on this clone: What antigen it recognizes has not been identified. No base quality information exists; no much larger clone differs at one position.

The sample was gathered from a patient who underwent chemoradiotherapy. The rearrangement joined TRBV5-4 to TRBJ1-1, with TRBD1 perhaps the D gene, on 6 matching bases. The receptor was derived from a human donor with HPV-associated anogenital cancer. The sequenced DNA: TGTGCCAGCAGTCCCGGGACACAGAACACTGAAGCTTTCTTT. It translates to CASSPGTQNTEAFF.